Sequencing of this TCR beta chain was carried out in a study of T cell changes during pregnancy in multiple sclerosis. Repertoires were generated with immunoSEQ multiplex PCR, while TCRdb's copy carries only in-frame clones and drops some. The sample records about 50,000 clones, 92% being singletons. The source is a female donor with multiple sclerosis, enrolled in a pregnancy study. The input for sequencing was CD4+ T cells from peripheral blood mononuclear cells, taken after pregnancy.

DNA for the CDR3: TGTGCCAGCAGTTCATGGGACAGCGCGCACGGTGAGCAGTTCTTC. Protein product: CASSSWDSAHGEQFF. The chain carries TRBV28 and TRBJ2-1, with TRBD1 identical over 7 bases. The CDR3 runs 15 residues. Germline CDR1 reads MDHEN; CDR2 reads SYDVKM. Germline trimming cut 4 bases from V and 9 bases from J; bases unmatched to any gene: 12.